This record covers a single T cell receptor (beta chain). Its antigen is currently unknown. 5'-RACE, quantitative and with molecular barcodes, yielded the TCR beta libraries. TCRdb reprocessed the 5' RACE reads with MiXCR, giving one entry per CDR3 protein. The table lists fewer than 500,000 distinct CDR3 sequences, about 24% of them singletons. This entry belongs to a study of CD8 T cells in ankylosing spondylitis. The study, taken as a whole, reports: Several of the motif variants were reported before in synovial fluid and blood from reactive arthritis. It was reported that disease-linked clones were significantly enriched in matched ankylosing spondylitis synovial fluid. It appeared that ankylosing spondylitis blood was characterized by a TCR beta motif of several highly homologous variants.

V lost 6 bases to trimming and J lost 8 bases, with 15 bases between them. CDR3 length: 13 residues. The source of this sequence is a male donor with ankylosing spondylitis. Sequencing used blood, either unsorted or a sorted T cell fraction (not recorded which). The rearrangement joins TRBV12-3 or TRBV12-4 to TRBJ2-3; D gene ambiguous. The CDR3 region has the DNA TGTGCCAGCAGCCCCCCTTCGGTGGGTACGCAGTATTTT. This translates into CASSPPSVGTQYF.